This T cell receptor (beta chain) was profiled in a study of CD8 T cells in ankylosing spondylitis. General observations from the study: Within matched ankylosing spondylitis synovial fluid, disease-linked clones were reportedly significantly enriched. Fewer than ten highly homologous variants made up a TCR beta motif that seemed to typify ankylosing spondylitis blood.

In making TCR beta libraries, quantitative 5'-RACE with molecular barcodes was used. In TCRdb, the 5' RACE reads were re-called with MiXCR into one record per CDR3 protein. Of fewer than 550,000 distinct CDR3 sequences listed, roughly 5.3% are singletons. CDR1 is LGHNA, CDR2 YSLEER, per germline. The V end lost 0 bases, the J end lost 8 bases, and 18 bases lay between the germline ends. CDR3 size: 16 residues. Ten or more counts support this clonotype. Its target is unknown. J is TRBJ2-3 and V is TRBV4-3; D may be TRBD2 (6 bases). Material: blood, either unsorted or a sorted T cell fraction (not recorded which). The TCR comes from a male donor with ankylosing spondylitis. CDR3 amino acids: CASSQDQGMLATTQYF. The DNA for the CDR3 is TGCGCCAGCAGCCAAGATCAGGGAATGCTAGCGACTACGCAGTATTTT.